This T cell receptor (beta chain) was identified during a study of cytomegalovirus exposure and HLA in healthy donors (dated by TCRdb to about 2017). Background on the whole study: In an earlier analysis of 587 of the donors, approximately 260 Gb of sequence data and 90 million to 120 million unique TCR beta sequences from roughly 200 million T cells were reported. An early release covering about 600 HLA-typed donors comprised about 310 gigabases of sequencing data and tens of millions of unique TCR sequences. Among the roughly 400 genotyped donors, around 81% belonged to the genetic ancestry cluster associated with self-reported Caucasian donors. The aim of the study was to test whether cataloging public T cell receptors could identify signatures of past pathogen exposure. The study profiled the T cell repertoires of about 720 subjects by immunosequencing and related them to cytomegalovirus serostatus. Along with the approximately 620-subject first cohort, a separate validation cohort of over a hundred different subjects was used. To predict cytomegalovirus infection status, the study combined high-throughput TCR immunosequencing, statistical association of individual TCRs with disease status, and machine learning. To study patterns of TCR occurrence, a later analysis re-analyzed previously published TCR beta repertoires from more than 550 donors and added high-resolution HLA genotyping. Rather than drawing on any new phenotypic data, the later analysis identified candidate immune exposures from TCR beta sequences and the way those sequences occurred across donors. In an earlier analysis of a few hundred of the donors, high-throughput TCR beta sequencing was used to judge whether each TCR beta V gene segment behaved as functional or pseudogenic. Donor age, sex, ethnicity and CMV serostatus were compiled together with the repertoire data. A later genetic analysis used genome-wide SNP genotypes for 398 of the 666 donors, treating that subset as a discovery cohort. Every discovery cohort repertoire had been produced on one sequencing platform. HLA typing included class I and class II loci at four-digit resolution. Typing coverage differed by locus: A, B, C, DRB1 and DQB1 were typed in roughly 620-640 donors, DQA1 in 500 to 550, DPA1 in approximately 600, and DPB1 in approximately 450. Four or five DR-DQ haplotypes were handled as single units for association and clustering because linkage in the cohort was strong. Among roughly 400 genotyped donors of the cohort, an average of roughly 230,000 unique TCR beta nucleotide sequences was sequenced per donor, of which about 19% were non-productive.

V and J are truncated by 4 bases and 8 bases respectively, leaving an intervening sequence of 18 bases. The germline V gene yields SGDLS for CDR1 and YYNGEE for CDR2. Measured from the cysteine to the phenylalanine, the CDR3 is 15 residues long. Only the CDR3 DNA stays, 45 bases, in frame from base 1. The paper's findings and limits, for the study overall: Only TCR beta chains were sequenced in this cohort, and the absence of alpha or paired-chain data limited detectable features. The authors suggested that the approach could potentially be extended to other disease states and immunological phenotypes. Assigning TCR associations to individual alleles was difficult when HLA alleles, especially DR and DQ, strongly co-occurred. Most TCR sequences were seen in very few donors, while some public TCRs were found in many individuals. According to a later analysis, TCR association rates differed among HLA loci, with DRB1 alleles showing the most associated TCRs and HLA-C alleles showing the fewest. In a later analysis, HLA-associated TCR beta chains showed more clonal expansion and lower generation probabilities than non-associated chains that were equally common. A later analysis associated 17,000 or so TCR beta sequences with specific HLA alleles at a false discovery rate of 0.05. A total of about 150 TCR beta chains were listed by the study as associated with cytomegalovirus. Most CMV-associated TCR beta chains appeared to be HLA-restricted in a later analysis, and the HLA associations seemed to be driven largely by CMV exposure. Presence/absence analyses assumed roughly uniform sequencing depth across donors, an assumption that may not hold. According to a later genetic analysis, donors in an Asian-associated ancestry cluster had fewer N-insertions in productive TCRs than the roughly 700-donor mean. Some IMGT-functional V segments, including TRBV6-2 and TRBV6-3, could not be told apart with the 87-base-pair reads, so those segments were excluded. In vitro tests confirmed that a few of the cytomegalovirus-associated TCR beta chains recognize cytomegalovirus antigens. A later analysis reported that several top co-occurrence clusters appeared linked to parvovirus B19, influenza, CMV and Epstein-Barr virus. The sequencing pipeline was judged likely to have produced a cluster of highly shared sequence variants as a technical artifact. Because HLA typing was missing for some donors at each locus, association tests included only the typed subset. In both the original and validation cohorts, the classifier was reported to diagnose cytomegalovirus status with high specificity and sensitivity. For the cohort, immune exposure information was limited to CMV serostatus. The earlier analysis of some 540 of the donors excluded some 15 rarely observed V segments, including chromosome 9 orphons, because counts were too low. A further reported finding was that TCR beta sequences accurately predicted the HLA-A and HLA-B alleles for most subjects in the first cohort. Linkage disequilibrium might explain the correlated functional status among segregating V segments, but an unknown experimental factor could not be ruled out. In an earlier analysis of some 500 of the donors, most TCR beta V segments appeared in productive rearrangements about 87% or about 30% of the time, broadly matching IMGT annotations. V-gene and J-gene trimming of TCR beta chains was associated with a missense DCLRE1C variant in a later genetic analysis, and the association was replicated in an independent cohort.

The library was made by the immunoSEQ multiplex PCR assay. A mixture of 60 forward primers for TCR Vbeta segments and 13 reverse primers for TCR Jbeta segments was used in the multiplex PCR. Amplification of the CDR3 region of rearranged TCR beta genes was performed with a multiplex PCR assay on genomic DNA. The amplified TCR beta libraries were sequenced on the Illumina HiSeq System as 87-base-pair reads. Under the source paper's analysis protocol: A later analysis tallied around 82 million unique TCR beta chains across the 550 to 850 repertoires, and about 10 million of those chains were shared by two or more donors. A nearest-neighbor algorithm error-corrected the raw reads and collapsed the reads into unique sequences, merging closely related sequences to remove PCR and sequencing errors. To assign V, D and J gene segments, CDR3 sequences were aligned to IMGT reference sequences. For a sequence to be retained, at least a six-nucleotide match to both a V gene segment and a J gene segment was required. Rearrangements were classified as productive when the CDR3 lacked stop codons and remained in frame with V and J, and all other rearrangements were classified as non-productive. Following IMGT convention, CDR3 was defined as the stretch from the second conserved V-encoded cysteine to the conserved J-encoded phenylalanine. The earlier analysis of a few hundred of the donors excluded any sequence lacking an unambiguous match to a single V gene segment. In an earlier analysis of approximately 590 of the donors, V segments were called functional above 56.7% productive rearrangements and were called segregating when the between-donor standard deviation exceeded 5%. To diagnose cytomegalovirus status from the catalog of TCR beta chain sequences, a statistical classification framework was built. In a later analysis, TCR nucleotide sequences were compared against IMGT/GENE-DB human TR gene sequences so that V and J genes could be assigned. In a later analysis, CDR3 sequences and most-parsimonious VDJ recombination scenarios were assigned using the TCRdist pipeline. A later analysis defined each TCR beta chain by its CDR3 amino acid sequence plus V-gene family, and excluded reads lacking a unique V-gene family. In a later analysis, fewer than 600 highly shared, low-generation-probability nucleotide sequences were removed to address suspected cross-contamination and a sequencing artifact. In a later analysis, a clonal expansion index was calculated for each public chain from normalized within-repertoire ranks of inferred template counts. A later analysis computed generation probabilities with a VDJ recombination model fitted to out-of-frame rearrangements, and checked the results against IGoR. A later analysis scored TCR-TCR, TCR-HLA and TCR-CMV co-occurrence with hypergeometric tests, applying a repertoire-size bias correction to TCR pairs. A later analysis estimated false discovery rates by permuting HLA or CMV assignments 20 times. A later analysis grouped co-occurring TCRs with DBSCAN, adding TCRdist sequence similarity when clustering within HLA-allele-positive subsets. For co-occurrence clustering, repertoires with fewer than 30,000 or more than 120,000 public chains were excluded, along with a handful of repertoires with anomalous nucleotide sharing. In its TCRdb copy, this immuneACCESS table keeps in-frame sequences only and misses some clones. Where compared with another copy, unresolved V genes explain less than half of these, and the others have no known cause. That table supplies the V and J calls and clone size; D and trimming were determined from the DNA. The sample has about 190,000 clones on record, 77% of them singletons. The top ten clones comprise 2% to 2.5% of the sample.

The cohort was made up of roughly 670 healthy bone marrow donors. All cohort members were sampled while nominally healthy, although unrecorded immune exposures were likely present. The donor was CMV seropositive and belonged to the group of 250 to 300 seropositive cohort members. A peripheral blood sample was collected from each donor, and TCR beta sequencing was performed on peripheral blood mononuclear cells. The Qiagen DNeasy Blood Extraction Kit was used to extract genomic DNA from the blood cell samples. This clone has a single count. There is no known antigen for this receptor. Qualities for individual bases were not recorded, and no much larger clone is one base off.

Input material: PBMCs. The TCR comes from a woman in her 30s in good health and CMV-seropositive. The rearrangement combines TRBV9 with TRBJ1-4; TRBD1 might be the D gene, on 5 matching bases. DNA sequence: TGTGCCAGCAGCCCCCAAGGCAGGGCAATAGAAAAACTGTTTTTT. It is translated as CASSPQGRAIEKLFF.